The 8 T cell receptor beta chains listed next were all sequenced from one sample in a study of shared clonotypes between healthy human individuals. TCRdb's table, derived via immunoSEQ multiplex PCR, lists solely in-frame clones and lacks some. This table holds roughly 2.2 million clones, 90% to 95% found once. The sequenced material came from naive CD4+ T cells from PBMCs. Subset of the sample: CD45RA+ positively selected. These receptors were obtained from a man between 18 and 29 years old in good health. Some clones in this sample may be carry-over from other donors' samples.

This chain uses TRBV7-9 with TRBJ1-4; the D gene is possibly TRBD1 (6 bases). CDR1 and CDR2 (germline): SEHNR, FQNEAQ (reference sequence). Trimming removed 3 bases at V and 6 bases at J, with 14 bases between. The CDR3 runs to 15 residues. The CDR3 reads CASSFGTPGHEKLFF. The CDR3 region has the DNA TGTGCCAGCAGCTTTGGGACACCAGGGCATGAAAAACTGTTTTTT.

V and J are TRBV5-6 and TRBJ2-2; D possibly corresponds to TRBD2 (5 bases). Trimming stripped 7 bases from V and 7 bases from J, with 20 bases between. This CDR3 comprises 15 residues. Germline CDR1 is SGHDT and CDR2 is YYEEEE. The CDR3 nucleotides read TGTGCCAGCCCAAAGGGAGTTTTTAGAGTCGGGGAGCTGTTTTTT. Translation: CASPKGVFRVGELFF.

The V call is TRBV30, the J call TRBJ2-7; D gene ambiguous. Germline lookup yields CDR1 GTSNPN and CDR2 SVGIG (reference sequence). This CDR3 is built from 12 residues. V was pared by 2 bases and J by 6 bases, with 11 bases between. The CDR3 sequence: CAWSLIVREQYF. The CDR3 DNA is TGTGCCTGGAGTTTAATAGTCCGCGAGCAGTACTTC. The full variable domain, in which reference TRBV30 and TRBJ2-7 provide the parts outside the CDR3, is SQTIHQWPATLVQPVGSPLSLECTVEGTSNPNLYWYRQAAGRGLQLLFYSVGIGQISSEVPQNLSASRPQDRQFILSSKKLLLSDSGFYLCAWSLIVREQYFGPGTRLTVT.

The gene calls are TRBV28 and TRBJ2-1, with 8 bases fitting TRBD2. The CDR3 sequence is 15 residues long. Germline V gene sequence: CDR1 MDHEN, CDR2 SYDVKM. J gave up 12 bases and V 3 bases, and 13 bases lay outside the gene matches. The DNA of the CDR3 is TGTGCCAGCAGTTTTAGCGGGACCGGGCAGGTTGGGCAGTTCTTC. Its translation is CASSFSGTGQVGQFF.

The chain couples TRBV11-2 to TRBJ2-1; 7 bases are a match to TRBD1. CDR3 length equals 15 residues. Germline V gene sequence: CDR1 SGHAT, CDR2 FQNNGV. Trimming removed 4 bases from V and 7 bases from J; junction bases left unmatched: 10. CDR3 sequence: CASSSVTGIGNEQFF. CDR3 nucleotide sequence: TGTGCCAGCAGCTCCGTGACAGGGATAGGAAATGAGCAGTTCTTC.

This clone has only a few counts. Other nucleotide sequences from this sample produce the same CDR3. DNA for the CDR3: TGTGCCAGCAGTAGACTAGCGGGAGGTTACAATGAGCAGTTCTTC. Translation: CASSRLAGGYNEQFF. The chain has TRBV2 and TRBJ2-1; 13 bases are shared with TRBD2. Per germline, CDR1 SNHLY and CDR2 FYNNEI. J gave up 4 bases and V 5 bases, and 2 bases lay outside the gene matches. This CDR3 is built from 15 residues.

The chain couples TRBV6-4 to TRBJ2-7, with TRBD1 matching over 10 bases. Germline V gene data show CDR1 as MRHNA and CDR2 as SNTAGT. The J segment lost 3 bases and the V segment lost 5 bases, leaving 4 bases of the junction unmatched. The CDR3 extends over 14 amino acids. Written as DNA, the CDR3 is TGTGCCAGCAGTCCGGGACAGGGGTACTACGAGCAGTACTTC. Its protein product is CASSPGQGYYEQYF.

The chain combines TRBV28 with TRBJ1-3; D is possibly TRBD1 (6 bases). V was shortened by 7 bases and J by 3 bases, with 19 bases between the two germline ends. The CDR3 has 16 amino acids. Germline V gives CDR1 MDHEN, CDR2 SYDVKM. The DNA for the CDR3 is TGTGCCAGCAAGGGGGGTTCTTTCAATTTTGGAAACACCATATATTTT. As protein: CASKGGSFNFGNTIYF. Using reference TRBV28 and TRBJ1-3 for the parts outside the CDR3, the full variable domain is DVKVTQSSRYLVKRTGEKVFLECVQDMDHENMFWYRQDPGLGLRLIYFSYDVKMKEKGDIPEGYSVSREKKERFSLILESASTNQTSMYLCASKGGSFNFGNTIYFGEGSWLTVV.